Sequencing of this TCR beta chain was carried out in a study of cytomegalovirus exposure and HLA in healthy donors. Study results and caveats: In a later analysis, the majority of CMV-associated beta chains seemingly showed HLA restriction. Productive status was seen about 87% or about 30% of the time for most TCR beta V segments in an earlier analysis. Further analysis, carried out later, found HLA-associated TCR beta chains more clonally expanded than equally common other chains.

Concerning this clone: What it recognizes is unknown.

This CDR3 is 15 amino acids long. Germline values: CDR1 LNHDA, CDR2 SQIVND (reference sequence). Trimming removed 3 bases at V and 6 bases at J, with 17 bases between. The PCR had 60 Vbeta and 13 Jbeta primers. The assay was immunoSEQ multiplex PCR, and TCRdb's table has in-frame clones only and misses some. The sample gives about 130,000 clones, over 75% of which show up once; 1.5% to 2% is in the top ten. The TCR originated in a boy between 10 and 17 years old in good health and CMV-seronegative. The rearrangement links TRBV19 to TRBJ2-5; possibly TRBD1 for D (5 bases). The sample was PBMCs. The CDR3 DNA reads TGTGCCAGTAGTATCCCGACAGTCCCCACGCAGACCCAGTACTTC. It translates to CASSIPTVPTQTQYF. Full variable domain (remainder filled in from reference TRBV19 and TRBJ2-5): DGGITQSPKYLFRKEGQNVTLSCEQNLNHDAMYWYRQDPGQGLRLIYYSQIVNDFQKGDIAEGYSVSREKKESFPLTVTSAQKNPTAFYLCASSIPTVPTQTQYFGPGTRLLVL.